Described below is a single T cell receptor (beta chain) sequence and its context. Its cognate antigen is unknown. These data belong to a study of identical twins. In every case, the donor was a healthy Caucasian. TCRdb analysed the 5' RACE reads with MiXCR anew, one entry per CDR3 protein. This repertoire shows under 300,000 distinct CDR3 sequences, around an eighth found once; its top ten account for approximately 8.8%. Overall study results and limits: Conclusions were based on cross-sectional statistical analysis, without following the same donors. Among monozygotic twins, out-of-frame TCR alpha sharing exceeded what models predicted.

Germline CDR1 is SEHNR and CDR2 is FQNEAQ (reference sequence). This CDR3 spans 15 amino acids. V lost 5 bases, J lost 6 bases, and 5 bases stayed unmatched. This receptor was identified in a woman between 18 and 29 years old in good health. Specimen: memory (CD45RO+) T cells sorted from blood. J is TRBJ2-3 and V is TRBV7-9; 13 bases map to TRBD2. The CDR3 sequence is CASSPWTSGSDTQYF. Written as DNA, the CDR3 is TGTGCCAGCAGCCCTTGGACTAGCGGGAGCGATACGCAGTATTTT.